One T cell receptor beta chain is described in this entry. What it binds is unknown. At one of its ends the junction is not consistent with the germline gene, which may arise from a read error. This sample was included in a study of T cell repertoires in cytomegalovirus infection. Study overall: Well-studied HLA-B-restricted epitopes and recently identified HLA-C-restricted epitopes of CMV were both used in the study. Shared public TCR beta signatures pointed to both CMV infection and a matching HLA type. Whole-study findings and limits: CMV carriers with the relevant HLA were identified by cumulative public TCR beta family frequency. HLA-C-restricted CMV clonotypes gave the most frequent clonotype in two of eight donors.

The CDR3 spans 14 residues. Germline V gives CDR1 MNHEY, CDR2 SVGAGI. MiXCR, run by TCRdb on the reads, gives a single entry per CDR3 protein. The table has approximately 1,000,000 distinct CDR3 sequences, 25% to 40% seen once. The sample in question was cultured CD8+ T cells from PBMCs, obtained from culture after CMV antigen stimulation. The TCR comes from a human donor in good health (CMV status not recorded). Some clones in this sample may be carry-over from other donors' samples. The chain has TRBV6-5 and TRBJ1-1; D is unclear. CDR3: CVSSYEGLYTEAFF. Here the CDR3 DNA reads TGTGTCAGCAGTTACGAGGGCCTATACACTGAAGCTTTCTTT.